The T cell receptor beta chain described here comes from a study of blood T cell repertoires in COVID-19 (TCRdb year 2020). Concerning the study at large: The collaborator samples originated in the United States, Italy and Spain and spanned the acute and convalescent phases of COVID-19. Where available, HLA class I and class II types were taken from metadata supplied by the sample provider and were not determined by assay-based typing. A freely available public database, intended as a resource for researchers studying the immune response to SARS-CoV-2, is where the repertoires were released. The dataset comprised deeply sampled blood TCRbeta repertoires from subjects exposed to, actively infected with, or recovered from COVID-19. The material from the prospective study consisted of cDNA or gDNA derived from T cells, B-cell-depleted T cells, or PBMCs. A de-identified subject ID, COVID-19 status, age in years and sex were almost always included in the sample metadata. Samples were obtained from the ongoing ImmuneRACE study (first 160 participants) and from 1,254 subjects provided by 6 global collaborators.

The germline ends are 8 bases apart after V is trimmed by 6 bases and J by 6 bases. From the cysteine through the phenylalanine, the CDR3 covers 11 amino acids. This entry keeps only the CDR3 DNA: 33 bases, framed from base 1. Study-level results and caveats: Clinical and demographic metadata were provided uncurated, with the amount varying by source and participant.

Participants in the prospective study were aged roughly 18 to 90 years, lived in some 24 United States geographic areas, and enrolled through a virtual design. In the prospective study, cohorts were assigned on the basis of participant-reported clinical history obtained from a screening survey and a study questionnaire. For ImmuneRACE Cohort 3, a participant was defined as recovered based on two consecutive negative NP/OP PCR tests, clearance by a healthcare professional, or resolution of symptoms. Each participant in the prospective study had whole blood, serum and a nasopharyngeal or oropharyngeal swab collected by mobile phlebotomists. Additional blood draws and questionnaires over a 2-month period could optionally be provided by prospective study participants. Blood samples from the prospective study were shipped frozen or at room temperature prior to DNA extraction. Concerning this clone itself: What this receptor recognizes is not known. Per-base quality was not reported, and no clone a single base away is much larger than it.

TCRbeta CDR3 regions were amplified from genomic DNA using the immunoSEQ Assay, a bias-controlled multiplex PCR. The paper's processing steps were these. Nucleated cell counts per sample were estimated from amplification of reference gene primers within the assay. To quantify the absolute abundance of each unique TCRbeta CDR3 rearrangement, sequence reads were collapsed and filtered. For each sample, productive Simpson clonality was calculated as the square root of Simpson's diversity index across productive rearrangements. TCRdb holds this immuneACCESS table with in-frame rearrangements only. Some clones are missing; in checked studies, unresolved V genes explain under half, and the rest has no known cause. That table supplies the V and J calls and clone size; D and trimming were determined from the DNA. This sample is represented by roughly 250,000 clones; 70% to 90% of them were singletons. The top ten clonotypes cover approximately 4% of the sample.

The receptor's source is a woman in her thirties who had recovered from COVID-19. Recombination joined TRBV12-3 or TRBV12-4 with TRBJ1-1, with TRBD1 tentatively as D gene (5 bases match). The material sequenced was PBMCs or T cells enriched from blood (not recorded which). The sequenced DNA is TGTGCCAGCAGAGGGGCCGCTGAAGCTTTCTTT. The resulting protein is CASRGAAEAFF.